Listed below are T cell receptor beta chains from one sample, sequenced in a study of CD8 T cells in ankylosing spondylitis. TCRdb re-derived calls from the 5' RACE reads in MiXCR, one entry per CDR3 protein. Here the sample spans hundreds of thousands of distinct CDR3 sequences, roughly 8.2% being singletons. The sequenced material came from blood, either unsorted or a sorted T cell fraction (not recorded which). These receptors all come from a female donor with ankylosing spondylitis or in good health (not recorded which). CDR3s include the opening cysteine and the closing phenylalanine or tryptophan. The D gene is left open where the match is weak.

CDR3: CASVHGDRVGNEQFF
D: TRBD1
J: TRBJ2-1
V: TRBV6-1

CDR3: CASSSFGANVLTF
D: NA
J: TRBJ2-6
V: TRBV27

CDR3: CATTKGINEKLFF
D: NA
J: TRBJ1-4
V: TRBV19

CDR3: CASSYRVGNTEAFF
D: NA
J: TRBJ1-1
V: TRBV6-5

CDR3: CASSLANIRADTQYF
D: NA
J: TRBJ2-3
V: TRBV7-2

CDR3: CSARPLPGVPETQYF
D: NA
J: TRBJ2-5
V: TRBV20-1

CDR3: CSARDFQPKRTGGINEQFF
D: TRBD1
J: TRBJ2-1
V: TRBV20-1

CDR3: CSSLAGGTDTQYF
D: TRBD2
J: TRBJ2-3
V: TRBV20-1

CDR3: CASTPGGENEQFF
D: NA
J: TRBJ2-1
V: TRBV9

CDR3: CASSLGGSRGNNEQFF
D: TRBD2
J: TRBJ2-1
V: TRBV5-1

CDR3: CSARTSFLLNEQFF
D: TRBD2
J: TRBJ2-1
V: TRBV20-1

CDR3: CASSLEGQATYEQYF
D: TRBD1
J: TRBJ2-7
V: TRBV5-1

CDR3: CASSIEETQYF
D: NA
J: TRBJ2-5
V: TRBV11-2

CDR3: CASSLGVNQPQHF
D: NA
J: TRBJ1-5
V: TRBV7-2

CDR3: CASRRTGRGDGANVLTF
D: TRBD1
J: TRBJ2-6
V: TRBV6-6

CDR3: CASGRGGLERIETQYF
D: NA
J: TRBJ2-5
V: TRBV28

CDR3: CSAGTSGRADYNEQFF
D: TRBD2
J: TRBJ2-1
V: TRBV29-1

CDR3: CASSLGTGLAKNIQYF
D: NA
J: TRBJ2-4
V: TRBV7-8

CDR3: CASSLQGEAFF
D: TRBD1
J: TRBJ1-1
V: TRBV5-6

CDR3: CASSPLGLAGVVVDEQYF
D: TRBD2
J: TRBJ2-7
V: TRBV6-1

CDR3: CATSIGGLTDTQYF
D: NA
J: TRBJ2-3
V: TRBV15

CDR3: CSAKGNRGNNQPQHF
D: NA
J: TRBJ1-5
V: TRBV20-1

CDR3: CASSLVTGTHEQFF
D: NA
J: TRBJ2-1
V: TRBV10-2

CDR3: CASSVDGQGGSYNEQFF
D: TRBD1
J: TRBJ2-1
V: TRBV9

CDR3: CASSSIAGTSGETQYF
D: TRBD2
J: TRBJ2-5
V: TRBV18

CDR3: CASSQHMGRSYNEQFF
D: NA
J: TRBJ2-1
V: TRBV4-2

CDR3: CSVEDFVQNTEAFF
D: NA
J: TRBJ1-1
V: TRBV29-1

CDR3: CSAVPPVNTEAFF
D: NA
J: TRBJ1-1
V: TRBV29-1

CDR3: CASSLTGTAYEQYF
D: TRBD1
J: TRBJ2-7
V: TRBV7-2

CDR3: CASSDQGINYGYTF
D: NA
J: TRBJ1-2
V: TRBV2

CDR3: CASRVRVVNTGELFF
D: NA
J: TRBJ2-2
V: TRBV5-1

CDR3: CASSQVGDEQFF
D: NA
J: TRBJ2-1
V: TRBV4-2

CDR3: CASSQDREGYNEQFF
D: TRBD2
J: TRBJ2-1
V: TRBV4-3

CDR3: CASVRDRGIADTQYF
D: TRBD1
J: TRBJ2-3
V: TRBV7-9

CDR3: CASSPRVGNTEAFF
D: NA
J: TRBJ1-1
V: TRBV7-3

CDR3: CASSYIQESYGYTF
D: NA
J: TRBJ1-2
V: TRBV6-5

CDR3: CASSRGTGRENEQFF
D: TRBD1
J: TRBJ2-1
V: TRBV9

CDR3: CASSESRGNTGELFF
D: NA
J: TRBJ2-2
V: TRBV2

CDR3: CASSLAGDVVEAFF
D: NA
J: TRBJ1-1
V: TRBV7-8

CDR3: CASSQGLAQYF
D: NA
J: TRBJ2-5
V: TRBV4-2

CDR3: CASSRDRNEQFF
D: NA
J: TRBJ2-1
V: TRBV6-5